These 27 T cell receptor beta chains share one sample of origin, sequenced in a study of patients and donors after allogeneic stem cell transplantation. TCRdb re-called the RT-PCR reads through MiXCR, storing one row per CDR3 protein. The table lists roughly 940,000 distinct CDR3 sequences, more than 15% of them singletons. Sequencing was carried out using blood, either unsorted or a sorted T cell fraction (not recorded which). The receptors were sampled from a human donor who was either an allogeneic HSCT recipient or a stem cell or donor lymphocyte infusion donor (not recorded which). It is not recorded whose cells these are; they may come from a transplant donor.

This chain uses TRBV30 with TRBJ2-3, with 9 bases that match TRBD1. J was trimmed by 2 bases and V by 2 bases; bases with no gene match: 8. This CDR3 region has 16 residues. Germline CDR1 is GTSNPN and CDR2 is SVGIG (reference sequence). The CDR3 spells CAWSMGTGSFTDTQYF. The CDR3 DNA reads TGTGCCTGGAGTATGGGGACAGGGTCCTTCACAGATACGCAGTATTTT. Using reference TRBV30 and TRBJ2-3 for the parts outside the CDR3, the full variable domain is SQTIHQWPATLVQPVGSPLSLECTVEGTSNPNLYWYRQAAGRGLQLLFYSVGIGQISSEVPQNLSASRPQDRQFILSSKKLLLSDSGFYLCAWSMGTGSFTDTQYFGPGTRLTVL.

The V gene is TRBV7-6, the J gene TRBJ1-1; D is ambiguous. Trimming shortened V by 5 bases and J by 5 bases, and 12 bases separated the two germline ends. CDR3 length: 13 amino acids. Germline-derived CDR1 and CDR2 are SGHVS and FNYEAQ. The CDR3 nucleotides read TGTGCCAGCAGCGTAGGGTTCGGGACTGAAGCTTTCTTT. Amino acids: CASSVGFGTEAFF.

The rearrangement links TRBV25-1 to TRBJ2-3; 14 nucleotides align to TRBD2. This CDR3 comprises 17 residues. After removal of 6 bases from V and 3 bases from J, the junction contained 8 bases not matched to a gene. CDR1 MGHDK and CDR2 SYGVNS come from the germline V gene. CDR3 in DNA: TGTGCCAGCAGGGGACTAGCGGGAGTAGGTTGGACAGATACGCAGTATTTT. This gives the protein CASRGLAGVGWTDTQYF.

This clonotype was seen ten or more times. Its ends do not fully match the called genes, so a read error is possible. The rearrangement links TRBV27 to TRBJ2-1; 7 bases fit TRBD2. Germline-derived CDR1 and CDR2 are MNHEY and SMNVEV (reference sequence). This CDR3 contains 13 residues. The CDR3 sequence is CASRPSGNNEQFF. In nucleotides, the CDR3 is TGCGCCAGCAGACCCAGCGGGAACAATGAGCAGTTCTTC.

This clonotype was counted between two and nine times. The CDR3 loop reads CASSGNRVENEQYF. CDR3 DNA: TGTGCCAGCAGTGGTAACAGGGTTGAGAACGAGCAGTACTTC. The chain couples TRBV2 to TRBJ2-7, with TRBD1 as a possible D gene (6 bases). Germline V gene sequence: CDR1 SNHLY, CDR2 FYNNEI. V shed 4 bases and J shed 5 bases, with 15 bases lying between them. The CDR3 totals 14 residues.

This clonotype appeared once. CDR3: CASSYSGGRSQPQHF. As DNA, the CDR3 is TGTGCCAGCAGTTACTCGGGGGGCCGGAGTCAGCCCCAGCATTTT. The chain employs TRBV6-5 and TRBJ1-5, with D perhaps matching TRBD1 (6 bases). Trimming took 0 bases from V and 6 from J, leaving 12 bases between them. CDR1 is MNHEY, CDR2 SVGAGI, per germline. CDR3 length equals 15 residues.

This sequence joins TRBV12-3 or TRBV12-4 and TRBJ1-1, with TRBD1 matching over 7 bases. Trimming removed 6 bases from V and 0 bases from J; junction bases left unmatched: 10. CDR3 length: 16 residues. In DNA, the CDR3 is TGTGCCAGCAGCCTAGGACAGGACCCTATGAACACTGAAGCTTTCTTT. It encodes CASSLGQDPMNTEAFF.

The chain has TRBV20-1 and TRBJ1-2, with D unresolved. In germline, CDR1 is DFQATT, CDR2 SNEGSKA (reference sequence). The CDR3 is 12 amino acids. The V gene lost 6 bases and the J gene lost 1 base, with 9 bases spanning the gap. This CDR3 is CSALQSNYGYTF. In DNA form, the CDR3 reads TGCAGTGCCTTACAGAGTAACTATGGCTACACCTTC.

This clonotype came up many times. The chain uses TRBV24-1 and TRBJ2-3; 7 bases line up with TRBD1. Germline CDR1 reads KGHDR; CDR2 reads SFDVKD. J was trimmed by 3 bases and V by 3 bases; bases with no gene match: 5. CDR3 length equals 15 residues. CDR3 residues: CATSDPGTVTDTQYF. CDR3 bases: TGTGCCACCAGTGATCCCGGGACAGTAACAGATACGCAGTATTTT.

This clonotype was seen only a few times. This chain connects TRBV20-1 to TRBJ1-1, with 8 bases aligning to TRBD1. The CDR3 covers 14 residues. Germline V lookup: CDR1 DFQATT, CDR2 SNEGSKA (reference sequence). V lost 6 bases to trimming and J lost 4 bases; unmatched junction nucleotides: 10. The CDR3 region has the DNA TGCAGTGCGGAATCTATCGACAGGGGCACTGAAGCTTTCTTT. As protein: CSAESIDRGTEAFF.

The chain carries TRBV12-3 or TRBV12-4 and TRBJ2-3; 8 bases are a match to TRBD2. The CDR3 extends over 15 amino acids. The trim removed 5 bases at V and 5 bases at J, leaving 9 bases unmatched. The CDR3 DNA follows: TGTGCCAGCAGTCCCCATAGCGGGAAGGGAGATACGCAGTATTTT. Protein sequence: CASSPHSGKGDTQYF.

This clonotype has at least ten counts. CDR3 DNA sequence: TGCGCCAGCAGCTGGGGACGGCCGAACACTGAAGCTTTCTTT. Translated, it gives CASSWGRPNTEAFF. The chain recombines TRBV5-1 with TRBJ1-1; D may be TRBD1 (5 bases). The CDR3 totals 14 residues. Germline V gives CDR1 SGHRS, CDR2 YFSETQ. Trimming took off 3 bases at V and 1 base at J, with 10 bases between the two ends.

The V and J genes are TRBV12-3 or TRBV12-4 and TRBJ1-2; TRBD1 is a possible D gene (5 bases). There are 15 residues in the CDR3. V was cut by 2 bases and J by 8 bases, with 18 bases left in between. CDR3: CASSLKPRGGSGYTF. CDR3 nucleotide sequence: TGTGCCAGCAGTTTAAAACCCCGGGGGGGGTCAGGCTACACCTTC.

The chain uses TRBV12-3 or TRBV12-4 and TRBJ2-7; 10 bases map to TRBD2. The CDR3 is 16 amino acids. Germline trimming cut 3 bases from V and 2 bases from J; bases unmatched to any gene: 7. The chain's CDR3 is CASSFAGLAETYEQYF. DNA for the CDR3: TGTGCCAGCAGTTTTGCCGGACTAGCGGAAACCTACGAGCAGTACTTC.

The chain recombines TRBV2 with TRBJ1-4; the D is unclear. V lost 5 bases, J lost 7 bases, and 14 bases lay in between. There are 14 residues in the CDR3. CDR1 SNHLY and CDR2 FYNNEI come from the germline V gene. Written as DNA, the CDR3 is TGTGCCAGCAGTCGGACTATGGTGGGTGAAAAACTGTTTTTT. This codes for CASSRTMVGEKLFF.

The chain carries TRBV3-1 and TRBJ1-5; D is unresolved. Per the germline V gene, CDR1 is LGHDT and CDR2 is YNNKEL (reference sequence). Between the trimmed V and J ends, which lost 4 bases and 10 bases, there was a span of 11 bases. This CDR3 spans 12 amino acids. The CDR3, as DNA: TGTGCCAGCAGCCGCGGCCCATTCCCCCAGCATTTT. It yields the protein CASSRGPFPQHF.

The chain is built from TRBV5-6 and TRBJ1-5; TRBD1 matches at 9 bases. Germline V gene lookup returns CDR1 SGHDT and CDR2 YYEEEE. Losses at the gene ends were 4 bases for V and 15 bases for J; bases not matched to a gene: 8. This CDR3 region has 12 residues. CDR3 nucleotides: TGTGCCAGCAGCACGGGGACAGGGAAGCGGCATTTT. Translation: CASSTGTGKRHF.

The chain joins TRBV6-1 to TRBJ2-5; 9 nucleotides line up with TRBD2. CDR3 length: 15 residues. In germline, CDR1 is MNHNS, CDR2 SASEGT. V lost 5 bases to trimming and J lost 4 bases; unmatched junction nucleotides: 8. As DNA, the CDR3 is TGTGCCAGCAGTCTGTTGACTAGCGGCACAGAGACCCAGTACTTC. It translates to CASSLLTSGTETQYF.

The sample holds many counts of this clonotype. The rearrangement joins TRBV7-6 to TRBJ2-2, with 9 positions matching TRBD1. Germline trimming cut 1 base from V and 5 bases from J; bases unmatched to any gene: 2. Germline V lookup: CDR1 SGHVS, CDR2 FNYEAQ. The CDR3 has 15 residues. CDR3 coding DNA: TGTGCCAGCAGCTTAGGGACAGGGGTTACCGGGGAGCTGTTTTTT. Protein product: CASSLGTGVTGELFF.

This clonotype appeared many times. The rearrangement uses TRBV18 and TRBJ2-5; D remains unclear. The CDR3 extends over 12 amino acids. V lost 3 bases and J lost 5, with 7 bases in between. Germline V CDR1 and CDR2: KGHSH, LQKENI. CDR3 region: CASSPPVETQYF. DNA of the CDR3: TGTGCCAGCTCACCCCCCGTGGAGACCCAGTACTTC. Combining the CDR3 with reference TRBV18 and TRBJ2-5 gives the whole variable domain NAGVMQNPRHLVRRRGQEARLRCSPMKGHSHVYWYRQLPEEGLKFMVYLQKENIIDESGMPKERFSAEFPKEGPSILRIQQVVRGDSAAYFCASSPPVETQYFGPGTRLLVL.

J is TRBJ2-7 and V is TRBV10-2; 7 bases align to TRBD1. In germline, CDR1 is WSHSY, CDR2 SAAADI. The CDR3 totals 12 residues. After removal of 5 bases from V and 9 bases from J, the junction contained 7 bases not matched to a gene. The CDR3 sequence is CASSLDRAWQYF. CDR3 nucleotides: TGCGCCAGCAGTCTTGACAGGGCGTGGCAGTACTTC.

This clonotype was picked up a small number of times. This sequence joins TRBV3-1 and TRBJ1-5; D is unresolved. Germline CDR1 LGHDT, CDR2 YNNKEL (reference sequence). The CDR3 spans 14 residues. The ends were cut back, 2 bases at V and 4 bases at J, with 9 bases in the middle. The CDR3 reads CASSQSWINQPQHF. CDR3 nucleotides: TGTGCCAGCAGCCAAAGCTGGATTAATCAGCCCCAGCATTTT.

This clonotype was seen only a few times. The chain links TRBV10-3 to TRBJ2-2, with TRBD1 matching over 7 bases. The CDR3 covers 12 residues. In germline, CDR1 is ENHRY, CDR2 SYGVKD. Trimming cost V 10 bases and J 6 bases; bases outside gene matches: 5. The CDR3 protein is CASLQGPGELFF. CDR3 nucleotide sequence: TGTGCCAGCTTACAGGGGCCCGGGGAGCTGTTTTTT.

This clonotype was seen repeatedly, ten times or more. V usage is TRBV6-1 and J usage is TRBJ2-6; 9 nucleotides align to TRBD1. The CDR3 is made up of 15 amino acids. V lost 5 bases to trimming and J lost 2 bases; unmatched junction nucleotides: 1. Looked up from germline, CDR1 is MNHNS and CDR2 is SASEGT. CDR3 sequence: CASSRQGAGANVLTF. CDR3 DNA: TGTGCCAGCAGTCGACAGGGGGCTGGGGCCAACGTCCTGACTTTC.

This clonotype was counted ten times or more. The germline gene is not matched at one end of the junction; a read error may be the cause. This chain's CDR3 is CASSLVSYNEQFF. The CDR3, as DNA: TGTGCCAGCAGCTTAGTCTCCTACAATGAGCAGTTCTTC. The chain links TRBV12-3 or TRBV12-4 to TRBJ2-1; D unresolved. The CDR3 totals 13 residues.

This clonotype turned up a few times. The chain carries TRBV10-3 and TRBJ2-7, with no clear D. The CDR3 length is 11 residues. The germline gives CDR1 ENHRY, CDR2 SYGVKD. Trimming pared 11 bases from V and 3 bases from J, leaving 11 bases between. The CDR3 region is CAARVDYEQYF. CDR3 sequence (DNA): TGTGCCGCCCGAGTGGACTACGAGCAGTACTTC.

This clonotype was seen a few times. V gene TRBV28 combines with J gene TRBJ2-3; D is unclear. Trimming pared 2 bases from V and 6 bases from J, leaving 18 bases between. Germline V gene data show CDR1 as MDHEN and CDR2 as SYDVKM. CDR3 length equals 16 residues. CDR3 residues: CASSLPHFGLADTQYF. In DNA form, the CDR3 reads TGTGCCAGCAGTTTACCCCACTTTGGATTGGCGGATACGCAGTATTTT. Using reference TRBV28 and TRBJ2-3 for the parts outside the CDR3, the full variable domain is DVKVTQSSRYLVKRTGEKVFLECVQDMDHENMFWYRQDPGLGLRLIYFSYDVKMKEKGDIPEGYSVSREKKERFSLILESASTNQTSMYLCASSLPHFGLADTQYFGPGTRLTVL.